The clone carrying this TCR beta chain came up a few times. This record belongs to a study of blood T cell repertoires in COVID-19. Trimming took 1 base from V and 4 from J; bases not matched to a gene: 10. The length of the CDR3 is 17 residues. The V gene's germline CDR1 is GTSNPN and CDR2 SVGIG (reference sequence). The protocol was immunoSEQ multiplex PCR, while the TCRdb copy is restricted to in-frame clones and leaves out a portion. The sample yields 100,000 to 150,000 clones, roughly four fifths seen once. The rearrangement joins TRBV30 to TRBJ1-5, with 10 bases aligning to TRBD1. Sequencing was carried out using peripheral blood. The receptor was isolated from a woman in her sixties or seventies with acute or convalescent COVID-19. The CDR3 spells CAWSAGTGVGMNQPQHF. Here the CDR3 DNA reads TGTGCCTGGAGTGCCGGGACAGGGGTCGGGATGAATCAGCCCCAGCATTTT.